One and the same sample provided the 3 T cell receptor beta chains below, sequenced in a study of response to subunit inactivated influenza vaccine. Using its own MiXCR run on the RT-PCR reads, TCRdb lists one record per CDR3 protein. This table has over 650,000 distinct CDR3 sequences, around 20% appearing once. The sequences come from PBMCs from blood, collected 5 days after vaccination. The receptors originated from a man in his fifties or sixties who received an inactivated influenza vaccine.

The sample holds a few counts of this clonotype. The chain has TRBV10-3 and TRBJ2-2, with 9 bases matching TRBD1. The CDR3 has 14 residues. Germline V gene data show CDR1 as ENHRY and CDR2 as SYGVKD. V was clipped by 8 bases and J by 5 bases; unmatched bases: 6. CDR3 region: CAIGPGTGTGELFF. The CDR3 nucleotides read TGTGCCATCGGCCCCGGGACAGGGACCGGGGAGCTGTTTTTT.

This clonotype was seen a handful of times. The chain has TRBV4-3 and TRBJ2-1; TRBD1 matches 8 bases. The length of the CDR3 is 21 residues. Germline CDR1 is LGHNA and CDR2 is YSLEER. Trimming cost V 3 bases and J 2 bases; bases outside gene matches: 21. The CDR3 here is CASSHWSLGQVSLPAYNEQFF. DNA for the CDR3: TGCGCCAGCAGCCACTGGAGTTTGGGACAGGTCTCTCTTCCCGCCTACAATGAGCAGTTCTTC.

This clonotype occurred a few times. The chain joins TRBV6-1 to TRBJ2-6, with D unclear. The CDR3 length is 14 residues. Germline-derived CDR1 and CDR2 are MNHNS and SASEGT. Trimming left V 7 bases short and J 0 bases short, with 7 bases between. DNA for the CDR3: TGTGCCAGCACCTCTAACTCTGGGGCCAACGTCCTGACTTTC. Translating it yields CASTSNSGANVLTF.